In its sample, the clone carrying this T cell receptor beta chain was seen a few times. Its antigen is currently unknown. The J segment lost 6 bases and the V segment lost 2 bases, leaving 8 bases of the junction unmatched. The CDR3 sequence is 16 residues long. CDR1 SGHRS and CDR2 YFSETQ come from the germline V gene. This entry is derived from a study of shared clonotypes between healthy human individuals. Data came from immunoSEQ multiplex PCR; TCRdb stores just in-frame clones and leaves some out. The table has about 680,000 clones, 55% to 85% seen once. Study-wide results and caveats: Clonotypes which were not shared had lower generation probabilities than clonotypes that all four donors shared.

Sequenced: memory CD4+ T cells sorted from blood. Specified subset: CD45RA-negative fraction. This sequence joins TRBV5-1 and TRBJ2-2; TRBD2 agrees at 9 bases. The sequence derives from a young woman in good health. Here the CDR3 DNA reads TGCGCCAGCAGCTTCCGCGGGGGACTAGCCTCCGGGGAGCTGTTTTTT. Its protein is CASSFRGGLASGELFF.